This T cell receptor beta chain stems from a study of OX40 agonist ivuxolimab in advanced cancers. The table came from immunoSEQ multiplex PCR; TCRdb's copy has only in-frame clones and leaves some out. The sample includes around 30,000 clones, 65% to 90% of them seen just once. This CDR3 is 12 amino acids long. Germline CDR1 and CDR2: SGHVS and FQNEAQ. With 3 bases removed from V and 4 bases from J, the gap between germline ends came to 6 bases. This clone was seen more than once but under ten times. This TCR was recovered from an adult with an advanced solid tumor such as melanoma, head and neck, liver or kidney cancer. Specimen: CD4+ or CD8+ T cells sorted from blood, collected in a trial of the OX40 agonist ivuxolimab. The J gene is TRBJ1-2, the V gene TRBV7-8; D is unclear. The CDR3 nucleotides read TGTGCCAGCAGCTTGGGGTTCTATGGCTACACCTTC. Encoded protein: CASSLGFYGYTF. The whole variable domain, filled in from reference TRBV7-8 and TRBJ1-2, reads GAGVSQSPRYKVAKRGQDVALRCDPISGHVSLFWYQQALGQGPEFLTYFQNEAQLDKSGLPSDRFFAERPEGSVSTLKIQRTQQEDSAVYLCASSLGFYGYTFGSGTRLTVV.